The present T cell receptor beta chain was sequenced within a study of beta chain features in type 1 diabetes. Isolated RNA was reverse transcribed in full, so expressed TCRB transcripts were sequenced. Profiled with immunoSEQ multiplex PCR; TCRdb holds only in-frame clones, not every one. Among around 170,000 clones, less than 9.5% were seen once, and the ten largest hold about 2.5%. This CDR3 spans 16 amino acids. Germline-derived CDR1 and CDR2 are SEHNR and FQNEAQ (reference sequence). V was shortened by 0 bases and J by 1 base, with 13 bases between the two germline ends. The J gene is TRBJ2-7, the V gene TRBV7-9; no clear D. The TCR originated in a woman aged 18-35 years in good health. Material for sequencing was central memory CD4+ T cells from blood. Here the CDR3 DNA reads TGTGCCAGCAGCTTAGCGCAGAACGGGTTTTCCTACGAGCAGTACTTC. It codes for CASSLAQNGFSYEQYF. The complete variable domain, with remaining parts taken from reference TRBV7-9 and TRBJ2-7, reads DTGVSQNPRHKITKRGQNVTFRCDPISEHNRLYWYRQTLGQGPEFLTYFQNEAQLEKSRLLSDRFSAERPKGSFSTLEIQRTEQGDSAMYLCASSLAQNGFSYEQYFGPGTRLTVT.